A single sample gave rise to the 27 T cell receptor beta chains below, sequenced in a study of blood T cell repertoires in COVID-19. Assay: immunoSEQ multiplex PCR; the TCRdb copy retains only in-frame clones and omits some. The sample records 140,000 to 150,000 clones, 80% being singletons. Sequenced: peripheral blood. These receptors were collected from an older man who had recovered from COVID-19.

This clone showed up many times. The chain links TRBV10-3 to TRBJ1-3; a weak D match, TRBD1 (5 bases). The germline V gene has CDR1 ENHRY and CDR2 SYGVKD. The V and J ends lost 10 bases and 4 bases respectively, with 14 bases between them. The CDR3 totals 13 residues. CDR3 nucleotide sequence: TGTGCCACCACTGCGGGGGGAGGAAACACCATATATTTT. Its translation: CATTAGGGNTIYF.

The chain is built from TRBV30 and TRBJ2-2, with 10 bases identical to TRBD2. V was clipped by 2 bases and J by 6 bases; unmatched bases: 6. This CDR3 has 15 residues. CDR1 and CDR2 from the germline V gene are GTSNPN and SVGIG (reference sequence). The CDR3 nucleotides are TGTGCCTGGAGTAGCGGGAGGGCCGGGCCCGGGGAGCTGTTTTTT. It translates to CAWSSGRAGPGELFF.

Only a few counts were recorded for this clone. This sequence joins TRBV29-1 and TRBJ1-6, with 7 bases matching TRBD1. The germline CDR1 and CDR2 sequences are SQVTM and ANQGSEA. The CDR3 loop spans 14 amino acids. With V trimmed by 6 bases and J by 5 bases, 7 bases remained unmatched. The CDR3 loop reads CSVRQGGDNSPLHF. CDR3 sequence (DNA): TGCAGCGTCCGACAGGGAGGTGATAATTCACCCCTCCACTTT.

The chain couples TRBV5-1 to TRBJ2-7; 8 nucleotides match TRBD2. The V and J ends lost 4 bases and 6 bases, in that order; junction bases with no gene match: 12. CDR3 length: 15 amino acids. Per germline, CDR1 SGHRS and CDR2 YFSETQ. CDR3 protein: CASSPGGGRTIEQYF. The CDR3 coding sequence is TGCGCCAGCAGCCCCGGGGGGGGGCGAACGATCGAGCAGTACTTC.

The chain's CDR3 is CASSLSRAVGRARVYF. The CDR3 region has the DNA TGTGCCAGCAGTTTATCTCGTGCGGTCGGGAGGGCCCGGGTGTATTTT. This chain joins TRBV27 and TRBJ2-3; 8 nucleotides line up with TRBD2. Unmatched junction bases numbered 16, after V lost 0 bases and J lost 14 bases. Germline V gene sequence: CDR1 MNHEY, CDR2 SMNVEV (reference sequence). This CDR3 is 16 amino acids long.

The CDR3 here is CASSLAMDRPYNEQFF. CDR3 coding DNA: TGTGCCAGCAGCTTAGCTATGGACAGACCTTACAATGAGCAGTTCTTC. The chain has TRBV7-2 and TRBJ2-1, with D perhaps TRBD1 (6 bases). Trimming removed 0 bases from V and 4 bases from J, with 13 bases in between. CDR1 and CDR2 (germline): SGHTA, FQGNSA. This CDR3 spans 16 amino acids.

This clone was detected once. This rearrangement joins TRBV2 to TRBJ2-5, with a tentative D call TRBD1 (5 bases). The V gene lost 7 bases and the J gene lost 7 bases, with 10 bases spanning the gap. Per germline, CDR1 SNHLY and CDR2 FYNNEI. This CDR3 spans 11 amino acids. The CDR3 protein is CASTGLGTQYF. CDR3 nucleotides: TGTGCCAGCACAGGGCTGGGGACCCAGTACTTC.

The V gene is TRBV29-1, the J gene TRBJ2-7; 10 positions agree with TRBD1. The CDR3 runs 14 residues. V shed 6 bases and J 3 bases; nucleotides not matched to a gene: 8. Germline V lookup: CDR1 SQVTM, CDR2 ANQGSEA. The chain's CDR3 is CSVGRDRGIYEQYF. CDR3 DNA: TGCAGCGTGGGTCGGGACAGGGGAATCTACGAGCAGTACTTC.

The chain is built from TRBV5-5 and TRBJ2-1; 9 bases align to TRBD2. Germline CDR1 and CDR2: SGHKS and YYEKEE (reference sequence). The CDR3 runs 16 residues. With 0 bases clipped from V and 4 bases from J, the junction kept 5 bases outside the gene matches. The CDR3 protein is CASSLEGLAKYNEQFF. CDR3 bases: TGTGCCAGCAGCTTGGAGGGACTAGCAAAGTACAATGAGCAGTTCTTC.

CDR3 DNA sequence: TGTGCCAGCAGTTCCTCGTACCAGTCCGGGACTAGCCGGACCGATGAGCAGTTCTTC. It yields the protein CASSSSYQSGTSRTDEQFF. The V and J genes are TRBV27 and TRBJ2-1, with 9 nucleotides matching TRBD2. The CDR3 has 19 residues. The J segment lost 8 bases and the V segment lost 4 bases, leaving 21 bases of the junction unmatched. Germline V gene sequence: CDR1 MNHEY, CDR2 SMNVEV (reference sequence).

Here the CDR3 DNA reads TGTGCCAGCAGCCCGGTCGGGCAGGGGACGGATACGCAGTATTTT. Its protein product is CASSPVGQGTDTQYF. The chain couples TRBV5-6 to TRBJ2-3, with D possibly TRBD1 on 6 matching bases. CDR3 length: 15 residues. The germline V gene has CDR1 SGHDT and CDR2 YYEEEE. Trimming left V 4 bases short and J 6 bases short, with 18 bases between.

This clone was detected once. The V and J genes are TRBV3-1 (or the pseudogene TRBV3-2) and TRBJ1-6, with 9 bases matching TRBD1. V dropped 2 bases and J dropped 2; count of bases not matched to a gene: 4. CDR1 and CDR2 (germline): LGHDT, YNNKEL (reference sequence). CDR3 length: 17 amino acids. CDR3 sequence (DNA): TGTGCCAGCAGCCAAACAGGGGGCAAGGCCTATAATTCACCCCTCCACTTT. Translated, it gives CASSQTGGKAYNSPLHF.

This chain links TRBV5-1 with TRBJ1-3; tentatively, D is TRBD1 (6 bases). V dropped 4 bases and J dropped 3 bases, with 11 bases sitting between them. CDR3 length: 14 amino acids. In germline, CDR1 is SGHRS, CDR2 YFSETQ. In nucleotides, the CDR3 is TGCGCCAGCAGCCCGGACAGCCGTGGAAACACCATATATTTT. As protein: CASSPDSRGNTIYF.

The rearrangement uses TRBV2 and TRBJ2-7, with 12 bases fitting TRBD1. This CDR3 is 13 amino acids long. J gave up 5 bases and V 6 bases, and 2 bases lay outside the gene matches. Looked up from germline, CDR1 is SNHLY and CDR2 is FYNNEI. The CDR3 coding sequence is TGTGCCAGCAGGGGGACAGGGGGCCACGAGCAGTACTTC. Translating gives CASRGTGGHEQYF.

This clone was detected a few times. This chain uses TRBV27 with TRBJ1-4, with 7 bases identical to TRBD1. This CDR3 has 15 residues. CDR1 is MNHEY and CDR2 is SMNVEV in the germline V gene (reference sequence). V trimming: 5 bases; J trimming: 3 bases; junction bases outside the gene matches: 6. This CDR3 is CASSPDRVANEKLFF. Written as DNA, the CDR3 is TGTGCCAGCAGTCCCGACAGGGTAGCTAATGAAAAACTGTTTTTT.

This chain connects TRBV7-9 to TRBJ2-3, with TRBD2 matching over 9 bases. Germline assignment: CDR1 SEHNR and CDR2 FQNEAQ (reference sequence). This CDR3 is 13 amino acids long. The J segment lost 4 bases and the V segment lost 8 bases, leaving 4 bases of the junction unmatched. The CDR3 loop reads CASGGRAADTQYF. The CDR3 DNA reads TGTGCCAGCGGCGGGAGGGCCGCAGATACGCAGTATTTT.

A few counts support this clone. The genes are TRBV6-2 or TRBV6-3 and TRBJ1-1; TRBD1 matches at 8 bases. The CDR3 covers 14 residues. Unmatched junction bases numbered 6, after V lost 5 bases and J lost 4 bases. The germline gives CDR1 MNHEY, CDR2 SVGEGT. CDR3 DNA: TGTGCCAGCAGTAGCCAGGGGGCGGGCACTGAAGCTTTCTTT. Amino acid sequence: CASSSQGAGTEAFF.

The chain links TRBV11-2 to TRBJ2-7; D possibly corresponds to TRBD1 (5 bases). V was shortened by 5 bases and J by 1 base, with 18 bases between the two germline ends. The CDR3 spans 16 residues. Germline values: CDR1 SGHAT, CDR2 FQNNGV. The CDR3 DNA reads as TGTGCCAGCAGCCCACTCACGGGTAGGGGATCCTACGAGCAGTACTTC. Its translation is CASSPLTGRGSYEQYF.

This chain connects TRBV5-4 to TRBJ1-4, with TRBD1 identical over 9 bases. From germline, CDR1 is SGHNT and CDR2 YYREEE (reference sequence). V was pared by 4 bases and J by 5 bases, with 3 bases of the junction left unmatched. The CDR3 consists of 14 residues. The CDR3 bases are TGTGCCAGCAGCATCGGGACAGGGAATGAAAAACTGTTTTTT. This codes for CASSIGTGNEKLFF.

By share of the sample, this clone is medium-sized. The V and J genes are TRBV6-5 and TRBJ1-2; 8 positions match TRBD1. Germline V lookup: CDR1 MNHEY, CDR2 SVGAGI. J was trimmed by 6 bases and V by 2 bases; bases with no gene match: 8. CDR3 length: 15 amino acids. CDR3 region: CASSYHRQGPDGYTF. The CDR3 DNA reads as TGTGCCAGCAGTTACCACCGACAGGGGCCGGATGGCTACACCTTC.

J is TRBJ2-1 and V is TRBV9, with TRBD2 matching 11 bases. The CDR3 sequence is 15 residues long. V dropped 4 bases and J dropped 5; count of bases not matched to a gene: 5. CDR1 is SGDLS and CDR2 is YYNGEE in the germline V gene. CDR3 sequence reads: CASSILAGVHNEQFF. CDR3 bases: TGTGCCAGCAGCATACTAGCGGGAGTCCACAATGAGCAGTTCTTC.

The V gene is TRBV9, the J gene TRBJ2-1; 11 positions agree with TRBD2. The CDR3 runs to 14 residues. The V gene end was trimmed by 3 bases and the J gene end by 10 bases; junction bases not matched to a gene: 6. Germline-derived CDR1 and CDR2 are SGDLS and YYNGEE. CDR3 loop: CASSATSGSWEQFF. The CDR3 DNA is TGTGCCAGCAGCGCAACTAGCGGGAGCTGGGAGCAGTTCTTC.

The V gene is TRBV5-4, the J gene TRBJ2-7; TRBD2 matches 9 bases. Germline V gives CDR1 SGHNT, CDR2 YYREEE (reference sequence). V lost 4 bases, J lost 7 bases, and 12 bases stayed unmatched. The CDR3 extends over 15 amino acids. The CDR3 sequence is CASSTASGNSGEQYF. The DNA of the CDR3 is TGTGCCAGCAGCACAGCTAGCGGGAACTCGGGGGAGCAGTACTTC.

The rearrangement links TRBV5-5 to TRBJ2-2; unclear D gene. V was trimmed by 0 bases and J by 6 bases, leaving 9 bases between them. Germline loops: CDR1 SGHKS, CDR2 YYEKEE (reference sequence). This CDR3 is 14 amino acids long. DNA for the CDR3: TGTGCCAGCAGCTTGGGCCTAGTCTCCGGGGAGCTGTTTTTT. Translated, it gives CASSLGLVSGELFF.

This clone was seen more than once but under ten times. The chain is built from TRBV5-6 and TRBJ2-5; possible D gene TRBD2, 5 bases. This CDR3 has 13 amino acids. The germline gives CDR1 SGHDT, CDR2 YYEEEE. V was shortened by 4 bases and J by 2 bases, with 9 bases between the two germline ends. The CDR3 is CASSRTGQETQYF. CDR3 DNA sequence: TGTGCCAGCAGCCGGACTGGACAAGAGACCCAGTACTTC.

The chain couples TRBV5-1 to TRBJ2-5; 12 nucleotides match TRBD1. The CDR3 is 16 residues long. Germline assignment: CDR1 SGHRS and CDR2 YFSETQ. With V trimmed by 4 bases and J by 4 bases, 8 bases remained unmatched. CDR3 region: CASSIAGTGGVETQYF. The CDR3 DNA is TGCGCCAGCAGCATAGCCGGGACAGGGGGCGTAGAGACCCAGTACTTC.

The chain recombines TRBV29-1 with TRBJ2-3, with TRBD2 matching over 9 bases. The CDR3 is 15 amino acids. From germline, CDR1 is SQVTM and CDR2 ANQGSEA. V lost 1 base, J lost 2 bases, and 4 bases stayed unmatched. The CDR3 nucleotides are TGCAGCGTTGAAGCCTCTAGCGGGACCACAGATACGCAGTATTTT. This translates into CSVEASSGTTDTQYF.